A single TCR beta chain is shown here with its context. As yet, its antigen is unknown. With 3 bases removed from V and 2 bases from J, the gap between germline ends came to 14 bases. Germline V lookup: CDR1 MGHRA, CDR2 YSYEKL. CDR3 size: 15 residues. The repertoire was sequenced with immunoSEQ multiplex PCR; TCRdb's copy has only in-frame clones and lacks some. Altogether about 300,000 clones are present, about 72% being singletons, with the ten largest covering around 5.3%. The entry originates in a study of cytotoxic CD8 clonotypes in ibrutinib-treated CLL. Study-wide findings and caveats: For progressing versus sustained-remission patients, sampling times were not the same. Patients showed higher baseline clonality than age-matched healthy donors, and it tracked circulating CD8+ T-cell counts. Clonality showed a rise at ibrutinib response that reversed toward baseline at progression.

The sequenced sample was PBMCs, obtained at disease progression, from a patient treated with ibrutinib. This receptor was identified in a human donor with chronic lymphocytic leukemia. The V and J genes are TRBV4-1 and TRBJ2-7, with D tentatively TRBD1 (6 bases). The CDR3 loop is CASSHPSTGPYEQYF. CDR3 DNA: TGCGCCAGCAGCCATCCCTCGACAGGTCCCTACGAGCAGTACTTC.